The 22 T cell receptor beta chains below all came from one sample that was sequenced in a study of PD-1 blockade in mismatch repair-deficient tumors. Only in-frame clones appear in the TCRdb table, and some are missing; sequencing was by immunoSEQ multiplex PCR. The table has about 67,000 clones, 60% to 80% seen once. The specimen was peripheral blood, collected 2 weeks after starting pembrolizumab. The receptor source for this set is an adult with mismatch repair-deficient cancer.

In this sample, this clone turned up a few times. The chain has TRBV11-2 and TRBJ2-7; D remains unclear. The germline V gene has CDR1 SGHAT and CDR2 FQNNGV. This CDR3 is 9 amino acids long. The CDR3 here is CARLSEQYF. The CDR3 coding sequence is TGTGCTAGATTGTCGGAGCAGTACTTC.

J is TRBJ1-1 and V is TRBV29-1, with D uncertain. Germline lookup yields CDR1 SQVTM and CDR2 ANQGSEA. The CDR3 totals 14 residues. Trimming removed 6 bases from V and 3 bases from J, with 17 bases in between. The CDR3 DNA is TGCAGCGTCCTCGGAACCGGGCTGGACACTGAAGCTTTCTTT. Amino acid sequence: CSVLGTGLDTEAFF. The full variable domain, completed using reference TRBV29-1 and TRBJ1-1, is SAVISQKPSRDICQRGTSLTIQCQVDSQVTMMFWYRQQPGQSLTLIATANQGSEATYESGFVIDKFPISRPNLTFSTLTVSNMSPEDSSIYLCSVLGTGLDTEAFFGQGTRLTVV.

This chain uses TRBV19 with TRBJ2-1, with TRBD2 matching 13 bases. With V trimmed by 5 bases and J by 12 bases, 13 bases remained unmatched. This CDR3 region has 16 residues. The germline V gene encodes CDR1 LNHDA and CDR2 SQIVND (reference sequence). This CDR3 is CASSASGTSGKRGQFF. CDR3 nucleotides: TGTGCCAGTAGTGCCTCCGGGACTAGCGGGAAAAGAGGGCAGTTCTTC.

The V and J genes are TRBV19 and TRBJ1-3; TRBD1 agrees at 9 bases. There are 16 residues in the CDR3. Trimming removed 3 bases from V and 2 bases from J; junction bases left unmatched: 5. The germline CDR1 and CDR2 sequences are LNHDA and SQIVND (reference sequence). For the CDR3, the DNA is TGTGCCAGTAGTATCACTGGGACAGGGACTGGAAACACCATATATTTT. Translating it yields CASSITGTGTGNTIYF.

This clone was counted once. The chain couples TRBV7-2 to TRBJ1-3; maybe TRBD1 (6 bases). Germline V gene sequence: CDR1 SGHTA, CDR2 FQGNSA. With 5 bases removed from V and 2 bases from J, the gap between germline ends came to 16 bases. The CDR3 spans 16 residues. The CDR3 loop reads CASSKGGGRAGNTIYF. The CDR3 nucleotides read TGTGCCAGCAGCAAAGGAGGGGGTAGGGCTGGAAACACCATATATTTT.

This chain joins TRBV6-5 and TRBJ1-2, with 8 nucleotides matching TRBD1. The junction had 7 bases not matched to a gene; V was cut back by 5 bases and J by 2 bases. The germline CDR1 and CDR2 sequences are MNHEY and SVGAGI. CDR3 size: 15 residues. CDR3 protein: CASSTVRGRNYGYTF. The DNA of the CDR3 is TGTGCCAGCAGTACCGTCAGGGGGCGGAACTATGGCTACACCTTC.

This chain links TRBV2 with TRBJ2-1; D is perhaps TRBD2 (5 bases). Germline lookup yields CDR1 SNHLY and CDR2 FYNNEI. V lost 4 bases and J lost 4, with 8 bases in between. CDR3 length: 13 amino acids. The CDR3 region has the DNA TGTGCCAGCAGTGTAAGAGGGTACAATGAGCAGTTCTTC. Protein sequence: CASSVRGYNEQFF.

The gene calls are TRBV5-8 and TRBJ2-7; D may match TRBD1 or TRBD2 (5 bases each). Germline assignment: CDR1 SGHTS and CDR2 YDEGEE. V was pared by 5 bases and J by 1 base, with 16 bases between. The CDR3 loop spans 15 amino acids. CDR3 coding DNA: TGTGCCAGCAGTACACCGGGGCGAGAGTCCTACGAGCAGTACTTC. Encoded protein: CASSTPGRESYEQYF.

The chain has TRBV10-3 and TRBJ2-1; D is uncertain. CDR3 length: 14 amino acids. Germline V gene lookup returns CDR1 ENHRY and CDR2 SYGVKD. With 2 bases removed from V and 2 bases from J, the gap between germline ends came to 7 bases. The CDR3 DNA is TGTGCCATCAGTGAGCGCATCACCTACAATGAGCAGTTCTTC. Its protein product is CAISERITYNEQFF.

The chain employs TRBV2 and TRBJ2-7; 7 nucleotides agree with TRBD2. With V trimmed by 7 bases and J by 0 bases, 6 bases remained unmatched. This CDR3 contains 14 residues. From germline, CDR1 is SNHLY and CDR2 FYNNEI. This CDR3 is CASTAGLVSYEQYF. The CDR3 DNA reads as TGTGCCAGCACCGCAGGACTAGTCTCCTACGAGCAGTACTTC.

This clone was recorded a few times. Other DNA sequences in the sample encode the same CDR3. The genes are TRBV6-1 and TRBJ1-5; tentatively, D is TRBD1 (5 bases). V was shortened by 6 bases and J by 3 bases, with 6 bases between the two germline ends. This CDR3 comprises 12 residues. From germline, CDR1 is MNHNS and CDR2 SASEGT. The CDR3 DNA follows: TGTGCCAGCAGGGGGCCCAATCAGCCCCAGCATTTT. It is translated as CASRGPNQPQHF.

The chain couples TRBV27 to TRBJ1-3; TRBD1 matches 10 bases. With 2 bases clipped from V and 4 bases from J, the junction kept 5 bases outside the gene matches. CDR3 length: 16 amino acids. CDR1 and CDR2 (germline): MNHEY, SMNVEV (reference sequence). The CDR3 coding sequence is TGTGCCAGCAGTTTAGCCGGGACAGGGGCGGGAAACACCATATATTTT. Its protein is CASSLAGTGAGNTIYF.

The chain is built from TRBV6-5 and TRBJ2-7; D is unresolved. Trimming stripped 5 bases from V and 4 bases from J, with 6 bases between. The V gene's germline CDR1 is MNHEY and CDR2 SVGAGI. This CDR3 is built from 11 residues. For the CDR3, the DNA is TGTGCCAGCAGTGAATCTTACGAGCAGTACTTC. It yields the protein CASSESYEQYF.

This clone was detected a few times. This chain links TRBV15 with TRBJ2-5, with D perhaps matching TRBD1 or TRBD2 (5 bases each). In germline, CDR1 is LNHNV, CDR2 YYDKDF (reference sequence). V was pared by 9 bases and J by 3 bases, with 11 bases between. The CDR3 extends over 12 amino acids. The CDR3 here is CATGRSKETQYF. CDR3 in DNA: TGTGCCACGGGACGGTCAAAAGAGACCCAGTACTTC.

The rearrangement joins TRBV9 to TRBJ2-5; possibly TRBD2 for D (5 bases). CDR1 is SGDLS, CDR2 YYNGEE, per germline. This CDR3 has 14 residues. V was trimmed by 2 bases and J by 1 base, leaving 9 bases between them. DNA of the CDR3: TGTGCCAGCAGCGTGTTGAGCGGCCAAGAGACCCAGTACTTC. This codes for CASSVLSGQETQYF.

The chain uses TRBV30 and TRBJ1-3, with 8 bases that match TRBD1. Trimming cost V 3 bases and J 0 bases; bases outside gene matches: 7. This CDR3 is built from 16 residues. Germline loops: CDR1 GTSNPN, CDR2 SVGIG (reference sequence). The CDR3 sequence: CAWRNSGGHSGNTIYF. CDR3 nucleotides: TGTGCCTGGAGAAACTCAGGGGGCCACTCTGGAAACACCATATATTTT.

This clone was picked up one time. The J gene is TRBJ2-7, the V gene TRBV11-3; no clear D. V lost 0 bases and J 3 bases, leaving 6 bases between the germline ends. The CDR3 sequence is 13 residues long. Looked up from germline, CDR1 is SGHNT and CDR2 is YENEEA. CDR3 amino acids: CASSLEANYEQYF. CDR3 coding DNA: TGTGCCAGCAGCTTAGAGGCGAACTACGAGCAGTACTTC.

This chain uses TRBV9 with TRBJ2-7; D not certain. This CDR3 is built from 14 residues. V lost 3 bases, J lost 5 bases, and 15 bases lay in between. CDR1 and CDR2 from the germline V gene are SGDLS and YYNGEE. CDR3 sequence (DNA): TGTGCCAGCAGCGCTGTCGCCGAAGGTCACGAGCAGTACTTC. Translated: CASSAVAEGHEQYF. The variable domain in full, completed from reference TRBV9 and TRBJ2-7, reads DSGVTQTPKHLITATGQRVTLRCSPRSGDLSVYWYQQSLDQGLQFLIQYYNGEERAKGNILERFSAQQFPDLHSELNLSSLELGDSALYFCASSAVAEGHEQYFGPGTRLTVT.

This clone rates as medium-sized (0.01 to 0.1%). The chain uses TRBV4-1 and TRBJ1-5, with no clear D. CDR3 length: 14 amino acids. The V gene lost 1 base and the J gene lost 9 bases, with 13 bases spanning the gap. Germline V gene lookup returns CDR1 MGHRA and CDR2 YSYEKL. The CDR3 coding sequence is TGCGCCAGCAGCCAAGCCCTGGGTCAGCGGCCCCAGCATTTT. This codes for CASSQALGQRPQHF.

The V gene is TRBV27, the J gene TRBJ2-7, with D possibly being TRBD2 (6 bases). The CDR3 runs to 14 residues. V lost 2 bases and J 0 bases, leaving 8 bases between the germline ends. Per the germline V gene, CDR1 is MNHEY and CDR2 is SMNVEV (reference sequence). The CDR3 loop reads CASSLGGSSYEQYF. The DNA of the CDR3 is TGTGCCAGCAGTTTAGGGGGGAGCTCCTACGAGCAGTACTTC.

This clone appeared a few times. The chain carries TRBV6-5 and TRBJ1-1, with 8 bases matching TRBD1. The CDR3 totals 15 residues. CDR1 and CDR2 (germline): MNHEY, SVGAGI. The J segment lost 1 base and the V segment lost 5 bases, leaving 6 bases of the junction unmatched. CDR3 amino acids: CASSPQGEGNTEAFF. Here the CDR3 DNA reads TGTGCCAGCAGTCCACAGGGGGAGGGGAACACTGAAGCTTTCTTT.

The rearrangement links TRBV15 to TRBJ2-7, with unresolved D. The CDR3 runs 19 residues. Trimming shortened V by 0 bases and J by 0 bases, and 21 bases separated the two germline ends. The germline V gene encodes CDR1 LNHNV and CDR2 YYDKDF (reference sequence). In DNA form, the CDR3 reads TGTGCCACCAGCAGAGACACCCCTCTAGTGGGCGGCAGCTCCTACGAGCAGTACTTC. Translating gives CATSRDTPLVGGSSYEQYF.